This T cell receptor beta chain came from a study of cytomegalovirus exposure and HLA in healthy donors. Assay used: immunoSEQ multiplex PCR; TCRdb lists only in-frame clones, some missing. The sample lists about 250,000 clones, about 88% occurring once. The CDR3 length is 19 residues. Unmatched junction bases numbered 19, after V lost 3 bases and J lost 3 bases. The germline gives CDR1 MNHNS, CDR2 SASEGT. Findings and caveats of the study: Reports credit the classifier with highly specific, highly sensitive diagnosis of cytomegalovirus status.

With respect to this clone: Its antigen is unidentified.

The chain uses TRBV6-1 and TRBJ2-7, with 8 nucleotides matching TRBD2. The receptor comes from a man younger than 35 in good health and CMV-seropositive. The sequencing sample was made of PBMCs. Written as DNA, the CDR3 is TGTGCCAGCAGTGATCCGGTTAGCGGGAAGGAGAAATTTCTCTACGAGCAGTACTTC. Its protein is CASSDPVSGKEKFLYEQYF.